This TCR beta chain came from a study of CD8+CD57+ T cells in acquired aplastic anemia. The overall study: DNA per sorted CD4+ or CD8+ sample ranged 0.2 to 27.4 ug, averaging around 3.2 ug. CD4+ reads averaged about 11 million in healthy donors. Notes on the study in general: Patients and controls had in common 25 to 30 CD8+ CDR3 sequences.

The germline V gene encodes CDR1 SNHLY and CDR2 FYNNEI. The CDR3 consists of 16 residues. With V trimmed by 6 bases and J by 6 bases, 14 bases remained unmatched. Investigators profiled TCR beta VDJ and CDR3 from genomic DNA template. MiXCR, run by TCRdb on the reads, gives a single entry per CDR3 protein. The table has more than 100,000 distinct CDR3 sequences, about half seen once. This clonotype was picked up a small number of times. Antigen unknown. This sequence originates from a human donor in good health, serving as a control. The chain uses TRBV2 and TRBJ2-7; 10 nucleotides line up with TRBD1. What was sequenced was sorted CD4+, CD8+, or CD8+CD57+ T cells (not recorded which) from PBMCs. The CDR3 spells CASSPDSGTGAAEQYF. The CDR3, as DNA: TGTGCCAGCAGCCCTGATTCCGGGACAGGGGCAGCCGAGCAGTACTTC.